The 32 T cell receptor beta chains below all came from one sample that was sequenced in a study of T cell responses to AZD1222 COVID-19 vaccine. Profiled with immunoSEQ multiplex PCR; TCRdb holds only in-frame clones, not every one. This table has 95,000 to 100,000 clones, about 88% appearing once. The sequences come from peripheral blood, collected on day 0 of AZD1222 vaccination. Receptors originate from an adult in good health.

About this clone: The identical CDR3 is also encoded by other nucleotide sequences in the sample. The CDR3: CAWSLAGVGETQYF. The CDR3 DNA follows: TGTGCCTGGAGTTTGGCAGGAGTCGGAGAGACCCAGTACTTC. J is TRBJ2-5 and V is TRBV30; D gene uncertain. V was pared by 2 bases and J by 4 bases, with 14 bases between. This CDR3 is built from 14 residues. Per germline, CDR1 GTSNPN and CDR2 SVGIG (reference sequence).

The chain employs TRBV29-1 and TRBJ1-2, with D tentatively TRBD1 (5 bases). Germline V CDR1 and CDR2: SQVTM, ANQGSEA. This CDR3 region has 14 residues. V was clipped by 1 base and J by 0 bases, with 9 bases between them. The CDR3 protein is CSVEGDGTNYGYTF. DNA of the CDR3: TGCAGCGTTGAAGGGGACGGTACTAACTATGGCTACACCTTC.

The rearrangement links TRBV7-8 to TRBJ1-5, with 7 bases matching TRBD1. V trimming: 5 bases; J trimming: 1 base; junction bases outside the gene matches: 8. Germline V gene lookup returns CDR1 SGHVS and CDR2 FQNEAQ. This CDR3 contains 16 residues. The CDR3 DNA is TGTGCCAGCAGCGAGAGACAGGGAATGAGCAATCAGCCCCAGCATTTT. Residues: CASSERQGMSNQPQHF.

V usage is TRBV7-9 and J usage is TRBJ1-2; D not resolved. Trimming cost V 2 bases and J 0 bases, with 16 bases left between them. Germline values: CDR1 SEHNR, CDR2 FQNEAQ (reference sequence). The CDR3 covers 17 residues. This CDR3 is CASSLISRTEANYGYTF. The CDR3 nucleotides read TGTGCCAGCAGCTTAATCTCCCGGACGGAAGCTAACTATGGCTACACCTTC.

The chain links TRBV6-5 to TRBJ2-2, with D perhaps matching TRBD1 or TRBD2 (5 bases each). The V gene's germline CDR1 is MNHEY and CDR2 SVGAGI. V shed 4 bases and J shed 5 bases, with 5 bases lying between them. The CDR3 is made up of 12 amino acids. The CDR3 is CASSWGTGELFF. Here the CDR3 DNA reads TGTGCCAGCAGTTGGGGGACCGGGGAGCTGTTTTTT.

The chain is built from TRBV11-3 and TRBJ1-6, with D unclear. Germline CDR1 SGHNT, CDR2 YENEEA. Deletions cut 1 base from V and 10 bases from J, with 8 bases between. The CDR3 totals 13 residues. This chain's CDR3 is CASSLGAESPLHF. In DNA form, the CDR3 reads TGTGCCAGCAGCTTAGGGGCAGAGTCACCCCTCCACTTT.

The chain has TRBV27 and TRBJ2-7; D is perhaps TRBD2 (5 bases). The V gene lost 8 bases and the J gene lost 6 bases, with 14 bases spanning the gap. The CDR3 spans 12 residues. From germline, CDR1 is MNHEY and CDR2 SMNVEV (reference sequence). For the CDR3, the DNA is TGTGCCAGCTCCACGGGGTTGGGCGAGCAGTACTTC. Protein: CASSTGLGEQYF.

The rearrangement uses TRBV9 and TRBJ2-7; TRBD2 matches 12 bases. CDR3 size: 17 residues. CDR1 and CDR2 (germline): SGDLS, YYNGEE. V shed 4 bases and J 2 bases; nucleotides not matched to a gene: 10. CDR3 in amino acids: CASSPPGTSGPTYEQYF. CDR3 sequence (DNA): TGTGCCAGCAGCCCCCCAGGGACTAGCGGGCCAACCTACGAGCAGTACTTC.

CDR3 sequence (DNA): TGTGCCAGCAGCCAAGCCGGGACAGGGTTTGACGAGCAGTACTTC. This codes for CASSQAGTGFDEQYF. The chain joins TRBV3-1 (or the pseudogene TRBV3-2) to TRBJ2-7, with 9 positions matching TRBD1. Germline values: CDR1 LGHDT, CDR2 YNNKEL (reference sequence). V lost 1 base and J lost 5; bases outside the gene matches: 6. The CDR3 has 15 amino acids.

The chain recombines TRBV5-1 with TRBJ1-5; possibly TRBD1 for D (5 bases). This CDR3 spans 15 amino acids. Trimming left V 0 bases short and J 0 bases short, with 7 bases between. Germline V gene sequence: CDR1 SGHRS, CDR2 YFSETQ. The chain's CDR3 is CASSLDGASNQPQHF. The CDR3 region has the DNA TGCGCCAGCAGCTTGGATGGGGCTAGCAATCAGCCCCAGCATTTT.

This clone was found once. The chain couples TRBV7-3 to TRBJ2-7, with TRBD1 matching over 7 bases. Unmatched junction bases numbered 2, after V lost 3 bases and J lost 3 bases. From germline, CDR1 is SGHTA and CDR2 FQGTGA. The length of the CDR3 is 13 residues. The CDR3 spells CASSFGQDYEQYF. CDR3 in DNA: TGTGCCAGCAGCTTCGGACAGGACTACGAGCAGTACTTC.

This chain joins TRBV24-1 and TRBJ2-1; D call uncertain. This CDR3 comprises 16 residues. V was trimmed by 6 bases and J by 0 bases, leaving 14 bases between them. Germline assignment: CDR1 KGHDR and CDR2 SFDVKD. The chain's CDR3 is CATSPAPGSSYNEQFF. The CDR3 bases are TGTGCCACCAGTCCCGCTCCGGGTAGCTCCTACAATGAGCAGTTCTTC.

The chain combines TRBV6-6 with TRBJ2-7; D uncertain. The V gene's germline CDR1 is MNHNY and CDR2 SVGAGI (reference sequence). Trimming left V 6 bases short and J 1 base short, with 13 bases between. This CDR3 contains 14 residues. This CDR3 reads CASRKRVDSYEQYF. CDR3 nucleotide sequence: TGTGCCAGCAGGAAACGTGTAGATTCCTACGAGCAGTACTTC.

The chain recombines TRBV6-1 with TRBJ1-4; no firm D call. The ends were cut back, 2 bases at V and 2 bases at J, with 27 bases in the middle. The CDR3 is 21 residues long. The germline gives CDR1 MNHNS, CDR2 SASEGT. CDR3 protein: CASSERFLFRTPLMTNEKLFF. CDR3 sequence (DNA): TGTGCCAGCAGTGAAAGATTCCTTTTTCGGACGCCCTTGATGACTAATGAAAAACTGTTTTTT.

V is TRBV6-1 and J is TRBJ2-7, with TRBD2 matching over 8 bases. CDR1 is MNHNS, CDR2 SASEGT, per germline. V lost 2 bases and J lost 2; bases outside the gene matches: 5. The CDR3 is 15 residues long. Written as DNA, the CDR3 is TGTGCCAGCAGTGAATTGCTAGCGGGCACCTACGAGCAGTACTTC. As protein: CASSELLAGTYEQYF.

This clone has a single count. V and J are TRBV5-1 and TRBJ2-3; no clear D gene. CDR3 length: 13 amino acids. Germline-derived CDR1 and CDR2 are SGHRS and YFSETQ. Trimming shortened V by 0 bases and J by 7 bases, and 9 bases separated the two germline ends. CDR3 nucleotide sequence: TGCGCCAGCAGCTTGGTGACTGATCATACGCAGTATTTT. Translated: CASSLVTDHTQYF.

V gene TRBV5-1 combines with J gene TRBJ1-2; 7 bases agree with TRBD1. CDR1 and CDR2 (germline): SGHRS, YFSETQ. J gave up 4 bases and V 3 bases, and 3 bases lay outside the gene matches. The CDR3 is 13 residues long. CDR3 DNA: TGCGCCAGCAGCTACAGGGGTGTCTATGGCTACACCTTC. The encoded protein is CASSYRGVYGYTF. The full variable domain, with the rest looked up from reference TRBV5-1 and TRBJ1-2, is KAGVTQTPRYLIKTRGQQVTLSCSPISGHRSVSWYQQTPGQGLQFLFEYFSETQRNKGNFPGRFSGRQFSNSRSEMNVSTLELGDSALYLCASSYRGVYGYTFGSGTRLTVV.

The rearrangement uses TRBV19 and TRBJ2-5; possibly TRBD1 for D (6 bases). Germline loops: CDR1 LNHDA, CDR2 SQIVND (reference sequence). CDR3 length equals 15 residues. V was pared by 0 bases and J by 5 bases, with 13 bases between. CDR3 region: CASSIDTGPRETQYF. The DNA of the CDR3 is TGTGCCAGTAGTATAGACACAGGGCCTCGGGAGACCCAGTACTTC.

This sequence joins TRBV7-9 and TRBJ2-3; 12 bases match TRBD2. Germline lookup yields CDR1 SEHNR and CDR2 FQNEAQ (reference sequence). Unmatched junction bases numbered 3, after V lost 3 bases and J lost 2 bases. The CDR3 consists of 16 residues. The CDR3 sequence: CASSFLAGGPTDTQYF. CDR3 DNA sequence: TGTGCCAGCAGCTTTCTAGCGGGAGGGCCCACAGATACGCAGTATTTT. Supplemented by reference TRBV7-9 and TRBJ2-3, the full variable domain reads DTGVSQNPRHKITKRGQNVTFRCDPISEHNRLYWYRQTLGQGPEFLTYFQNEAQLEKSRLLSDRFSAERPKGSFSTLEIQRTEQGDSAMYLCASSFLAGGPTDTQYFGPGTRLTVL.

This clone has a single count. The chain couples TRBV5-1 to TRBJ2-5, with D perhaps matching TRBD2 (6 bases). Trimming removed 4 bases at V and 5 bases at J, with 18 bases between. CDR3 length: 15 amino acids. Germline CDR1 reads SGHRS; CDR2 reads YFSETQ. CDR3 coding DNA: TGCGCCAGCAGCCCGGGAGTTGAGGCAGGGGAGACCCAGTACTTC. Protein product: CASSPGVEAGETQYF.

The chain carries TRBV10-3 and TRBJ2-1; 7 nucleotides agree with TRBD1. This CDR3 is 12 amino acids long. Germline CDR1 ENHRY, CDR2 SYGVKD. The junction had 1 base not matched to a gene; V was cut back by 1 base and J by 10 bases. In DNA, the CDR3 is TGTGCCATCAGTGAGTGGGGACAGGAGCAGTTCTTC. Its protein is CAISEWGQEQFF.

V and J are TRBV4-2 and TRBJ1-2; D gene ambiguous. The germline gives CDR1 LGHNA, CDR2 YNFKEQ. Deletions cut 3 bases from V and 0 bases from J, with 11 bases between. This CDR3 contains 15 residues. CDR3 in amino acids: CASSHPGGPNYGYTF. The CDR3 DNA reads as TGTGCCAGCAGCCACCCGGGTGGCCCTAACTATGGCTACACCTTC.

This sequence joins TRBV6-8 and TRBJ2-7; tentative D call: TRBD2 (6 bases). This CDR3 is 14 amino acids long. The germline V gene has CDR1 MNHGY and CDR2 SAAAGT. The V end lost 6 bases, the J end lost 3 bases, and 15 bases lay between the germline ends. CDR3 sequence reads: CASREGTTDYEQYF. The CDR3 region has the DNA TGTGCCAGCAGGGAGGGCACCACGGACTACGAGCAGTACTTC.

The rearrangement links TRBV10-3 to TRBJ1-2; TRBD1 matches at 7 bases. V lost 8 bases, J lost 3 bases, and 12 bases stayed unmatched. Per the germline V gene, CDR1 is ENHRY and CDR2 is SYGVKD. The CDR3 covers 15 residues. The CDR3 bases are TGTGCCATCGGGTCCGCTCAGGGGGTTGACTATGGCTACACCTTC. Translated, it gives CAIGSAQGVDYGYTF.

The rearrangement uses TRBV6-5 and TRBJ1-1; D ambiguous. There are 13 residues in the CDR3. Germline lookup yields CDR1 MNHEY and CDR2 SVGAGI. V was shortened by 7 bases and J by 5 bases, with 14 bases between the two germline ends. CDR3 sequence (DNA): TGTGCCAGCACTCCTTTGTCGGGTACTGAAGCTTTCTTT. It yields the protein CASTPLSGTEAFF.

The V call is TRBV5-1, the J call TRBJ1-2, with a possible D match to TRBD1 (6 bases). The V and J ends lost 0 bases and 0 bases respectively, with 9 bases between them. Germline V gene sequence: CDR1 SGHRS, CDR2 YFSETQ. The CDR3 has 15 residues. The CDR3 DNA reads TGCGCCAGCAGCTTGGTGGGGGCAGCTAACTATGGCTACACCTTC. This sequence encodes CASSLVGAANYGYTF. Looking up the rest from reference TRBV5-1 and TRBJ1-2 gives the full variable domain: KAGVTQTPRYLIKTRGQQVTLSCSPISGHRSVSWYQQTPGQGLQFLFEYFSETQRNKGNFPGRFSGRQFSNSRSEMNVSTLELGDSALYLCASSLVGAANYGYTFGSGTRLTVV.

This clone was picked up a small number of times. The chain carries TRBV10-3 and TRBJ1-2; D remains ambiguous. Germline V lookup: CDR1 ENHRY, CDR2 SYGVKD. The CDR3 covers 12 residues. V lost 0 bases and J 10 bases, leaving 9 bases between the germline ends. The CDR3 region is CAISESMDLYTF. CDR3 DNA sequence: TGTGCCATCAGTGAGTCAATGGACCTCTACACCTTC.

The genes are TRBV5-4 and TRBJ1-4, with TRBD1 identical over 10 bases. Trimming removed 4 bases from V and 8 bases from J; junction bases left unmatched: 8. Germline V gives CDR1 SGHNT, CDR2 YYREEE (reference sequence). This CDR3 comprises 15 residues. The CDR3 DNA sequence: TGTGCCAGCAGCGAACAGGGACAGGGGCGGGAAAAACTGTTTTTT. As protein: CASSEQGQGREKLFF.

The chain links TRBV5-1 to TRBJ2-3; possibly TRBD1 for D (7 bases). V lost 0 bases to trimming and J lost 2 bases, with 10 bases between them. This CDR3 contains 15 residues. Germline V CDR1 and CDR2: SGHRS, YFSETQ. CDR3 amino acids: CASSLGGTATDTQYF. The CDR3 region has the DNA TGCGCCAGCAGCTTGGGCGGGACAGCCACAGATACGCAGTATTTT.

This rearrangement joins TRBV30 to TRBJ1-2, with TRBD1 identical over 9 bases. J gave up 7 bases and V 5 bases, and 2 bases lay outside the gene matches. CDR3 size: 11 residues. CDR1 and CDR2 (germline): GTSNPN, SVGIG (reference sequence). The CDR3 spells CAWRTGAGYTF. The CDR3 DNA reads TGTGCCTGGCGGACAGGGGCTGGCTACACCTTC.

The chain carries TRBV19 and TRBJ2-1, with unresolved D. Germline V gene lookup returns CDR1 LNHDA and CDR2 SQIVND (reference sequence). This CDR3 spans 14 amino acids. Trimming stripped 3 bases from V and 8 bases from J, with 14 bases between. The CDR3 is CASSIMSSGDEQFF. The CDR3 bases are TGTGCCAGTAGTATTATGTCAAGTGGGGATGAGCAGTTCTTC.

The chain recombines TRBV7-3 with TRBJ1-5; 7 bases line up with TRBD1. Germline loops: CDR1 SGHTA, CDR2 FQGTGA. The junction had 4 bases not matched to a gene; V was cut back by 5 bases and J by 0 bases. The CDR3 has 15 residues. The CDR3 bases are TGTGCCAGCAGCGCGAGGACAGGTAGCAATCAGCCCCAGCATTTT. It specifies CASSARTGSNQPQHF.